The entry that follows covers one T cell receptor beta chain sequence. Antigen specificity is unknown. The data stem from a study of T cell responses to AZD1222 COVID-19 vaccine. The assay was immunoSEQ multiplex PCR, and TCRdb's table has in-frame clones only and misses some. The table lists over 100,000 clones, approximately 91% of them singletons. Analyses pooled second doses at about 4 or about 12 weeks. This CDR3 is built from 15 residues. The junction had 2 bases not matched to a gene; V was cut back by 4 bases and J by 0 bases. Germline V gene data show CDR1 as SGHRS and CDR2 as YFSETQ. General study findings and limits: Spike-specific TCRs gained breadth and depth after people received two AZD1222 doses. It was only a handful of AZD1222 recipients who were seropositive at baseline.

The V gene is TRBV5-1, the J gene TRBJ1-3; TRBD1 matches 9 bases. The receptor's source is an adult who received the AZD1222 COVID-19 vaccine. The material was peripheral blood, obtained 28 days after the second AZD1222 dose. This CDR3 reads CASSVGQGSGNTIYF. CDR3 DNA sequence: TGCGCCAGCAGCGTGGGACAGGGCTCTGGAAACACCATATATTTT.